The 20 T cell receptor beta chains in this list originate from one sample, sequenced in a study of response to subunit inactivated influenza vaccine. From the RT-PCR reads, TCRdb called clonotypes with MiXCR, one entry per CDR3 protein. Among about 300,000 distinct CDR3 sequences listed, just over 20% were seen once. Specimen: PBMCs from blood, collected less than 22 months after vaccination. These receptors came from a man aged 50 to 69 who received an inactivated influenza vaccine.

This clonotype was recorded a few times. This chain connects TRBV4-3 to TRBJ2-5; a weak D match, TRBD2 (6 bases). Trimming took 0 bases from V and 7 from J, leaving 15 bases between them. CDR3 length: 15 residues. Germline CDR1 reads LGHNA; CDR2 reads YSLEER. CDR3 residues: CASSQDLQRGGTQYF. The DNA for the CDR3 is TGCGCCAGCAGCCAAGATTTACAGAGGGGAGGGACCCAGTACTTC.

This clonotype turned up a few times. The chain links TRBV4-3 to TRBJ2-7; 7 bases map to TRBD2. CDR3 length: 16 amino acids. With 0 bases clipped from V and 2 bases from J, the junction kept 7 bases outside the gene matches. CDR1 is LGHNA and CDR2 is YSLEER in the germline V gene. The CDR3 DNA reads as TGCGCCAGCAGCCAAGACCTAGCTAGCGGAGCCTACGAGCAGTACTTC. Its translation is CASSQDLASGAYEQYF.

This clonotype was observed a few times. The genes are TRBV21-1 and TRBJ1-3; the listed D gene, TRBD1, was not tested against the DNA. TRBV21-1 is noted as a pseudogene. The CDR3 runs to 12 residues. For the CDR3, the DNA is TGTGCCAGCAGCAAACCAGGGGACACCATATATTTT. Protein: CASSKPGDTIYF.

This clonotype was picked up a small number of times. The gene calls are TRBV15 and TRBJ1-2; D gene unclear. The CDR3 extends over 15 amino acids. The V gene's germline CDR1 is LNHNV and CDR2 YYDKDF (reference sequence). Trimming cost V 0 bases and J 4 bases, with 12 bases left between them. The CDR3 DNA follows: TGTGCCACCAGCAGAGAGTCTGGCGGACTCTATGGCTACACCTTC. This translates into CATSRESGGLYGYTF.

The gene calls are TRBV5-8 and TRBJ1-1; D gene unclear. This CDR3 contains 12 residues. The V end lost 1 base, the J end lost 4 bases, and 5 bases lay between the germline ends. The germline CDR1 and CDR2 sequences are SGHTS and YDEGEE. DNA for the CDR3: TGTGCCAGCAGCTTGAAGGTCACTGAAGCTTTCTTT. Protein sequence: CASSLKVTEAFF. Together with reference TRBV5-8 and TRBJ1-1, the CDR3 gives the full variable domain: EAGVTQSPTHLIKTRGQQATLRCSPISGHTSVYWYQQALGLGLQFLLWYDEGEERNRGNFPPRFSGRQFPNYSSELNVNALELEDSALYLCASSLKVTEAFFGQGTRLTVV.

This clonotype came up a few times. V and J are TRBV6-2 or TRBV6-3 and TRBJ1-2; possibly TRBD1 for D (6 bases). CDR1 and CDR2 from the germline V gene are MNHEY and SVGEGT. The V and J ends lost 2 bases and 0 bases respectively, with 19 bases between them. The CDR3 has 18 residues. The CDR3 region is CASSYPLPLTGANYGYTF. The DNA for the CDR3 is TGTGCCAGCAGTTACCCGCTCCCATTGACAGGAGCTAACTATGGCTACACCTTC.

This clonotype was observed at least ten times. J is TRBJ2-3 and V is TRBV10-2, with D unresolved. The CDR3 has 13 residues. The germline CDR1 and CDR2 sequences are WSHSY and SAAADI. Trimming cost V 7 bases and J 4 bases, with 12 bases left between them. In DNA, the CDR3 is TGCGCCAGCACCCCGCCATGGTCAGATACGCAGTATTTT. Translating gives CASTPPWSDTQYF.

This clonotype came up a few times. This chain connects TRBV5-1 to TRBJ2-1, with D possibly TRBD2 on 5 matching bases. Trimming pared 4 bases from V and 1 base from J, leaving 18 bases between. CDR3 length: 17 residues. Germline CDR1 SGHRS, CDR2 YFSETQ. This chain's CDR3 is CASSSTGRAVSYNEQFF. DNA for the CDR3: TGCGCCAGCAGCAGCACGGGGAGAGCGGTTTCCTACAATGAGCAGTTCTTC.

This clonotype was observed a few times. Here the CDR3 DNA reads TGTGCCAGCAGCTTAGGTAGCGGGGGGAACAATGAGCAGTTCTTC. Translating it yields CASSLGSGGNNEQFF. The gene calls are TRBV7-2 and TRBJ2-1; 10 nucleotides line up with TRBD2. V shed 1 base, J shed 5 bases, and the junction held 2 bases outside the gene matches. The CDR3 extends over 15 amino acids. Germline values: CDR1 SGHTA, CDR2 FQGNSA.

This clonotype has just a few counts. V usage is TRBV4-1 and J usage is TRBJ1-1; no definite D call. This CDR3 is 13 amino acids long. Trimming left V 1 base short and J 3 bases short, with 6 bases between. Germline V lookup: CDR1 MGHRA, CDR2 YSYEKL. The CDR3 loop is CASSQVQDTEAFF. CDR3 DNA sequence: TGCGCCAGCAGCCAAGTCCAGGACACTGAAGCTTTCTTT.

This clonotype was seen only a few times. J is TRBJ1-6 and V is TRBV30; D is unresolved. The CDR3 is 15 residues long. Trimming removed 3 bases at V and 0 bases at J, with 9 bases between. Germline CDR1 is GTSNPN and CDR2 is SVGIG (reference sequence). The DNA for the CDR3 is TGTGCCTGGAGGCCTCGGGGCTCCTATAATTCACCCCTCCACTTT. This sequence encodes CAWRPRGSYNSPLHF.

This chain joins TRBV4-3 and TRBJ2-1; 12 bases map to TRBD2. Trimming cost V 0 bases and J 10 bases; bases outside gene matches: 4. Germline V CDR1 and CDR2: LGHNA, YSLEER. The CDR3 has 15 amino acids. The CDR3 is CASSQDGLAGNEQFF. CDR3 DNA: TGCGCCAGCAGCCAAGATGGACTAGCGGGAAACGAGCAGTTCTTC.

This clonotype was seen only a few times. One end of the junction is discordant with germline, which a read error may explain. The rearrangement links TRBV12-3 or TRBV12-4 to TRBJ1-3, with TRBD1 as a possible D gene (6 bases). CDR3 size: 12 residues. CDR3 in amino acids: CASSFPGQPPKF. In DNA, the CDR3 is TGTGCCAGCAGTTTCCCAGGACAGCCACCGAAGTTT.

The CDR3 region has the DNA TGCGCCAGCAGCCAGGGATGGTGGAACTATGGCTACACCTTC. Its translation is CASSQGWWNYGYTF. The rearrangement uses TRBV4-1 and TRBJ1-2; D is unclear. The CDR3 covers 14 residues. The V end lost 3 bases, the J end lost 2 bases, and 10 bases lay between the germline ends. The V gene's germline CDR1 is MGHRA and CDR2 YSYEKL.

This clonotype has just a few counts. This chain connects TRBV10-2 to TRBJ1-2; 7 positions match TRBD1. Germline loops: CDR1 WSHSY, CDR2 SAAADI. The J segment lost 2 bases and the V segment lost 0 bases, leaving 3 bases of the junction unmatched. There are 15 residues in the CDR3. CDR3 DNA: TGCGCCAGCAGTGAGTCGTCAGGGGGGAACTATGGCTACACCTTC. Residues: CASSESSGGNYGYTF.

This clonotype showed up just a few times. The chain carries TRBV20-1 and TRBJ1-4, with D unresolved. With 3 bases removed from V and 4 bases from J, the gap between germline ends came to 9 bases. CDR3 length: 13 amino acids. CDR1 and CDR2 (germline): DFQATT, SNEGSKA (reference sequence). The CDR3 region has the DNA TGCAGTGCTAGTACGCTCCGTAATGAAAAACTGTTTTTT. Translation: CSASTLRNEKLFF.

A note on this clonotype: The junction and the germline gene differ at one end; a read error may be behind it. The chain recombines TRBV7-3 with TRBJ1-2, with D perhaps matching TRBD1 (6 bases). This CDR3 has 15 amino acids. The V gene's germline CDR1 is SGHTA and CDR2 FQGTGA. The CDR3 region has the DNA TGCGCCAGCAGCTTAACGGCAGGGGAGAGCTATGGCTACACCTTC. Translation: CASSLTAGESYGYTF.

This chain links TRBV5-1 with TRBJ1-1; TRBD1 might be the D (6 bases). The CDR3 is 16 amino acids. Trimming cost V 0 bases and J 0 bases, with 12 bases left between them. Germline CDR1 reads SGHRS; CDR2 reads YFSETQ. The CDR3 loop is CASSLELGHLNTEAFF. CDR3 DNA: TGCGCCAGCAGCTTGGAACTGGGACACCTGAACACTGAAGCTTTCTTT.

The rearrangement uses TRBV5-5 and TRBJ2-3, with a tentative D call TRBD2 (5 bases). V was shortened by 5 bases and J by 7 bases, with 14 bases between the two germline ends. This CDR3 has 13 amino acids. The germline CDR1 and CDR2 sequences are SGHKS and YYEKEE (reference sequence). CDR3 residues: CASSPEDWNTQYF. The CDR3 nucleotides are TGTGCCAGCAGTCCTGAGGACTGGAATACGCAGTATTTT.

This clonotype occurred a few times. The chain recombines TRBV7-9 with TRBJ2-2, with D unresolved. With 7 bases removed from V and 4 bases from J, the gap between germline ends came to 4 bases. Germline-derived CDR1 and CDR2 are SEHNR and FQNEAQ (reference sequence). This CDR3 region has 11 residues. CDR3 in DNA: TGTGCCAGCACAAGCACCGGGGAGCTGTTTTTT. Translating gives CASTSTGELFF.